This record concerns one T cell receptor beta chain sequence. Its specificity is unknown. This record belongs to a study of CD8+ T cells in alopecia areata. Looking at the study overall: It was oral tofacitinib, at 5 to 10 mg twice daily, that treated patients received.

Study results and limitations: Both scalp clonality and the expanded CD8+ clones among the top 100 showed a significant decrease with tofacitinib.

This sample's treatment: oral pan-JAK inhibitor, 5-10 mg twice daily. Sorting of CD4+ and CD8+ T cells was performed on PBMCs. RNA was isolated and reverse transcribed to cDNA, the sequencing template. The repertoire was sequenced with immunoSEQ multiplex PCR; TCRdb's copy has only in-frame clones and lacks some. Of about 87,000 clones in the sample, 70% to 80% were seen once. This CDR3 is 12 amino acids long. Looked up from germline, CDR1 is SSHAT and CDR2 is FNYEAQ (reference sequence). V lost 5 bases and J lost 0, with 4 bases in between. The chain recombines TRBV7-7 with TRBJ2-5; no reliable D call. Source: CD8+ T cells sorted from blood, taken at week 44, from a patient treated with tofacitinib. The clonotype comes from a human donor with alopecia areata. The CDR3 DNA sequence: TGTGCCAGCAGCCCGTACCAAGAGACCCAGTACTTC. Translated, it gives CASSPYQETQYF. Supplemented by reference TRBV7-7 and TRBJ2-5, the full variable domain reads GAGVSQSPRYKVTKRGQDVTLRCDPISSHATLYWYQQALGQGPEFLTYFNYEAQPDKSGLPSDRFSAERPEGSISTLTIQRTEQRDSAMYRCASSPYQETQYFGPGTRLLVL.